These 30 T cell receptor beta chains originate from one sample sequenced in a study of Ad26.COV2.S vaccination and SARS-CoV-2 variants. Treatment noted: 19 received Ad26.COV2.S at low or high dose, single or two shots; about 5 received placebo; per-sample allocation not given. On day 63 after the first injection, vaccine and placebo recipients gave samples. Using immunoSEQ multiplex PCR, the repertoire was profiled, and TCRdb retains in-frame clones only, with some absent. The sample yields 300,000 to 400,000 clones, roughly 91% seen once. Sequencing was performed on peripheral blood, taken in a trial of Ad26.COV2.S vaccine versus placebo. All receptors derive from a person between 18 and 65 years old who received the Ad26.COV2.S COVID-19 vaccine or a placebo.

The chain is built from TRBV4-3 and TRBJ1-2, with 9 bases that match TRBD1. The junction had 9 bases not matched to a gene; V was cut back by 4 bases and J by 6 bases. CDR3 length: 15 amino acids. Germline CDR1 and CDR2: LGHNA and YSLEER. DNA for the CDR3: TGCGCCAGCAGCCCGGGACAGGGAACACTAAATGGCTACACCTTC. This sequence encodes CASSPGQGTLNGYTF.

V gene TRBV7-8 combines with J gene TRBJ1-2; TRBD1 agrees at 10 bases. The CDR3 extends over 15 amino acids. The trim removed 5 bases at V and 3 bases at J, leaving 6 bases unmatched. Germline V CDR1 and CDR2: SGHVS, FQNEAQ. The CDR3 spells CASSQQGQGDYGYTF. The CDR3 DNA reads TGTGCCAGCAGCCAACAAGGACAGGGGGACTATGGCTACACCTTC.

Details on this clone: Compared with germline, one end of the junction differs, possibly owing to a read error. The same CDR3 arises from other DNA sequences in this sample as well. The chain is built from TRBV7-7 and TRBJ2-5, with 16 bases fitting TRBD2. This CDR3 has 16 amino acids. Germline CDR1 is SSHAT and CDR2 is FNYEAQ (reference sequence). The CDR3 DNA reads TGTGCTAGCAGCCCGGGACTAGCGGGGGGGCAAGAGACCCAGTACTTC. It codes for CASSPGLAGGQETQYF.

V gene TRBV7-9 combines with J gene TRBJ2-3, with a tentative D call TRBD1 (6 bases). There are 15 residues in the CDR3. Per germline, CDR1 SEHNR and CDR2 FQNEAQ (reference sequence). V was trimmed by 0 bases and J by 3 bases, leaving 10 bases between them. The CDR3 here is CASSLARQVTDTQYF. In DNA, the CDR3 is TGTGCCAGCAGCTTAGCGAGACAGGTAACAGATACGCAGTATTTT.

The gene calls are TRBV10-3 and TRBJ2-7; D possibly uses TRBD1 or TRBD2 (6 bases each). The CDR3 is 13 residues long. Trimming removed 0 bases at V and 5 bases at J, with 8 bases between. From germline, CDR1 is ENHRY and CDR2 SYGVKD. The CDR3 DNA reads TGTGCCATCAGTGAGTCCGGGGGCCACGAGCAGTACTTC. This sequence encodes CAISESGGHEQYF.

J is TRBJ2-1 and V is TRBV2, with D unresolved. Trimming took off 10 bases at V and 5 bases at J, with 12 bases between the two ends. This CDR3 is 12 amino acids long. CDR1 is SNHLY, CDR2 FYNNEI, per germline. The CDR3 region is CAKETADNEQFF. The DNA of the CDR3 is TGTGCCAAGGAGACGGCTGACAATGAGCAGTTCTTC.

The chain joins TRBV30 to TRBJ2-7; 7 bases map to TRBD2. Germline trimming cut 1 base from V and 6 bases from J; bases unmatched to any gene: 3. The CDR3 has 12 amino acids. CDR1 and CDR2 from the germline V gene are GTSNPN and SVGIG (reference sequence). The CDR3 DNA sequence: TGTGCCTGGAGTGATGGGAGGGTCGAGCAGTACTTC. Protein: CAWSDGRVEQYF.

The rearrangement links TRBV3-1 (or the pseudogene TRBV3-2) to TRBJ2-5; D is undetermined. The CDR3 runs to 10 residues. CDR1 is LGHDT, CDR2 YNNKEL, per germline (reference sequence). Trimming took off 9 bases at V and 4 bases at J, with 6 bases between the two ends. CDR3 sequence: CASYAETQYF. CDR3 DNA: TGTGCCAGTTACGCAGAGACCCAGTACTTC.

The chain links TRBV6-5 to TRBJ2-3; D is unclear. Germline V lookup: CDR1 MNHEY, CDR2 SVGAGI. V lost 5 bases, J lost 5 bases, and 11 bases lay in between. The CDR3 runs to 13 residues. For the CDR3, the DNA is TGTGCCAGCAGTCGGACCGCCTTAGATACGCAGTATTTT. It codes for CASSRTALDTQYF.

The CDR3 sequence: CASKSQGLENTEAFF. The CDR3 DNA is TGTGCCAGCAAGAGCCAGGGGTTGGAGAACACTGAAGCTTTCTTT. The chain couples TRBV27 to TRBJ1-1; possible D gene TRBD1, 6 bases. Trimming pared 7 bases from V and 1 base from J, leaving 16 bases between. The germline V gene encodes CDR1 MNHEY and CDR2 SMNVEV (reference sequence). The CDR3 covers 15 residues.

The chain combines TRBV18 with TRBJ2-1; D possibly uses TRBD1 or TRBD2 (6 bases each). This CDR3 has 14 amino acids. V was cut by 3 bases and J by 4 bases, with 10 bases left in between. CDR1 is KGHSH, CDR2 LQKENI, per germline. In DNA, the CDR3 is TGTGCCAGCTCACCCGGGGGCCAATACAATGAGCAGTTCTTC. This codes for CASSPGGQYNEQFF.

This CDR3 is CASSGTSGGTYNEQFF. CDR3 nucleotide sequence: TGTGCCAGCAGCGGGACTAGCGGGGGGACATACAATGAGCAGTTCTTC. This chain links TRBV11-3 with TRBJ2-1; 15 bases align to TRBD2. This CDR3 spans 16 amino acids. Trimming cost V 5 bases and J 4 bases; bases outside gene matches: 3. The V gene's germline CDR1 is SGHNT and CDR2 YENEEA.

This rearrangement joins TRBV27 to TRBJ2-3; 10 nucleotides agree with TRBD1. This CDR3 has 15 residues. Germline trimming cut 6 bases from V and 3 bases from J; bases unmatched to any gene: 6. From germline, CDR1 is MNHEY and CDR2 SMNVEV (reference sequence). The CDR3 DNA is TGTGCCAGCAGGCGACCGGGACAGGGGACAGATACGCAGTATTTT. This translates into CASRRPGQGTDTQYF.

V is TRBV6-4 and J is TRBJ1-5; D not certain. There are 14 residues in the CDR3. V lost 5 bases, J lost 0 bases, and 8 bases lay in between. CDR1 and CDR2 from the germline V gene are MRHNA and SNTAGT. CDR3 region: CASSPGTSNQPQHF. The CDR3 DNA sequence: TGTGCCAGCAGTCCCGGCACTAGCAATCAGCCCCAGCATTTT.

This clone appeared once. This chain joins TRBV30 and TRBJ2-1; no reliable D call. The CDR3 is 15 amino acids. Deletions cut 2 bases from V and 0 bases from J, with 11 bases between. The V gene's germline CDR1 is GTSNPN and CDR2 SVGIG (reference sequence). The CDR3 sequence is CAWSIGVSSYNEQFF. Here the CDR3 DNA reads TGTGCCTGGAGTATCGGCGTGAGCTCCTACAATGAGCAGTTCTTC.

J is TRBJ1-1 and V is TRBV19; 7 bases align to TRBD1. J lost 0 bases, V lost 9 bases, and 4 bases had no gene match. The CDR3 covers 13 residues. The V gene's germline CDR1 is LNHDA and CDR2 SQIVND (reference sequence). This CDR3 reads CASGTAMNTEAFF. The CDR3 coding sequence is TGTGCCAGCGGGACAGCCATGAACACTGAAGCTTTCTTT.

This chain links TRBV10-3 with TRBJ2-3, with D maybe TRBD2 (5 bases). Germline CDR1 and CDR2: ENHRY and SYGVKD. CDR3 length: 14 amino acids. Trimming pared 3 bases from V and 2 bases from J, leaving 9 bases between. CDR3 sequence (DNA): TGTGCCATCAGTGACGGGGAATACACAGATACGCAGTATTTT. Encoded protein: CAISDGEYTDTQYF.

The chain couples TRBV6-5 to TRBJ1-2; TRBD1 aligns across 8 bases. V lost 0 bases and J lost 8; bases outside the gene matches: 8. The CDR3 length is 15 residues. Looked up from germline, CDR1 is MNHEY and CDR2 is SVGAGI. CDR3 nucleotides: TGTGCCAGCAGTTACTCCTTGACAGGGGTCAGCGGCTACACCTTC. Amino acids: CASSYSLTGVSGYTF.

The J gene is TRBJ1-2, the V gene TRBV6-2 or TRBV6-3, with a possible D match to TRBD1 (6 bases). Germline V lookup: CDR1 MNHEY, CDR2 SVGEGT. The CDR3 runs 12 residues. V lost 1 base and J 8 bases, leaving 8 bases between the germline ends. CDR3 sequence: CASSYYGGGYTF. CDR3 sequence (DNA): TGTGCCAGCAGTTACTATGGGGGCGGCTACACCTTC.

V usage is TRBV5-8 and J usage is TRBJ1-2; no firm D call. Germline CDR1 SGHTS, CDR2 YDEGEE. The germline V and J ends were trimmed by 0 bases and 6 bases, with 12 bases remaining between them. The CDR3 runs 14 residues. The CDR3 reads CASSLVAPGDGYTF. As DNA, the CDR3 is TGTGCCAGCAGCTTGGTCGCTCCCGGGGATGGCTACACCTTC.

The gene calls are TRBV7-3 and TRBJ1-1; 9 nucleotides agree with TRBD1. In germline, CDR1 is SGHTA, CDR2 FQGTGA. The CDR3 has 15 amino acids. V shed 5 bases, J shed 3 bases, and the junction held 7 bases outside the gene matches. CDR3 loop: CASSLEQGAYTEAFF. The CDR3 coding sequence is TGTGCCAGCAGCCTCGAACAGGGGGCCTACACTGAAGCTTTCTTT.

This sequence joins TRBV5-5 and TRBJ1-1; 8 positions match TRBD1. V was clipped by 0 bases and J by 5 bases; unmatched bases: 0. This CDR3 spans 13 amino acids. Germline values: CDR1 SGHKS, CDR2 YYEKEE (reference sequence). The CDR3 region is CASSLDRGTEAFF. CDR3 in DNA: TGTGCCAGCAGCTTGGACAGGGGGACTGAAGCTTTCTTT.

This chain connects TRBV3-1 (or the pseudogene TRBV3-2) to TRBJ2-5, with 7 bases that match TRBD2. Germline V gene sequence: CDR1 LGHDT, CDR2 YNNKEL (reference sequence). The CDR3 is made up of 17 amino acids. Trimming cost V 1 base and J 4 bases; bases outside gene matches: 12. The CDR3 region is CASSQGAEAGSRETQYF. CDR3 in DNA: TGTGCCAGCAGCCAAGGGGCAGAAGCGGGGTCGCGAGAGACCCAGTACTTC.

The chain uses TRBV19 and TRBJ2-1; D is perhaps TRBD2 (5 bases). Germline V CDR1 and CDR2: LNHDA, SQIVND (reference sequence). This CDR3 is built from 15 residues. V was shortened by 3 bases and J by 2 bases, with 11 bases between the two germline ends. The CDR3 is CASSIGGRPYNEQFF. CDR3 bases: TGTGCCAGTAGTATTGGCGGGCGGCCCTACAATGAGCAGTTCTTC. The full variable domain, rest sourced from reference TRBV19 and TRBJ2-1, is DGGITQSPKYLFRKEGQNVTLSCEQNLNHDAMYWYRQDPGQGLRLIYYSQIVNDFQKGDIAEGYSVSREKKESFPLTVTSAQKNPTAFYLCASSIGGRPYNEQFFGPGTRLTVL.

The chain joins TRBV13 to TRBJ2-7, with D unresolved. V dropped 5 bases and J dropped 2 bases, with 16 bases sitting between them. Germline-derived CDR1 and CDR2 are PRHDT and FYEKMQ (reference sequence). There are 15 residues in the CDR3. In nucleotides, the CDR3 is TGTGCCAGCAGCCAACGAGGTAGGACCCCCTACGAGCAGTACTTC. This encodes CASSQRGRTPYEQYF.

V and J are TRBV7-9 and TRBJ2-3, with D hard to call. This CDR3 is 13 amino acids long. Trimming removed 3 bases from V and 6 bases from J, with 10 bases in between. Germline V lookup: CDR1 SEHNR, CDR2 FQNEAQ (reference sequence). CDR3 nucleotides: TGTGCCAGCAGCTTCGCGGACGGCGATACGCAGTATTTT. It codes for CASSFADGDTQYF.

V usage is TRBV10-2 and J usage is TRBJ1-3, with D hard to call. There are 15 residues in the CDR3. V lost 0 bases to trimming and J lost 7 bases, with 13 bases between them. The germline gives CDR1 WSHSY, CDR2 SAAADI. The CDR3 reads CASSESNRGRNTIYF. CDR3 coding DNA: TGCGCCAGCAGTGAGTCGAATCGAGGGAGGAACACCATATATTTT.

This clone has only a few counts. The chain joins TRBV4-2 to TRBJ1-1, with 9 bases fitting TRBD1. The V segment lost 4 bases and the J segment 1 base; nucleotides outside the gene matches: 7. The CDR3 extends over 16 amino acids. Germline-derived CDR1 and CDR2 are LGHNA and YNFKEQ. The CDR3 coding sequence is TGTGCCAGCAGCCTAACAGGGGGCGCGACGAACACTGAAGCTTTCTTT. Encoded protein: CASSLTGGATNTEAFF.

This clone has a handful of counts. The V call is TRBV7-6, the J call TRBJ2-5, with 14 bases aligning to TRBD2. The CDR3 contains 17 residues. Germline V gene data show CDR1 as SGHVS and CDR2 as FNYEAQ. Trimming cost V 3 bases and J 5 bases; bases outside gene matches: 8. The CDR3 loop is CASSFRTSGGPRETQYF. The CDR3 DNA reads as TGTGCCAGCAGCTTCCGGACTAGCGGGGGGCCCCGGGAGACCCAGTACTTC. The full variable domain, its missing parts supplied by reference TRBV7-6 and TRBJ2-5, is GAGVSQSPRYKVTKRGQDVALRCDPISGHVSLYWYRQALGQGPEFLTYFNYEAQQDKSGLPNDRFSAERPEGSISTLTIQRTEQRDSAMYRCASSFRTSGGPRETQYFGPGTRLLVL.

This clone was counted once. The CDR3 DNA reads as TGCGCCAGCAGCCAAGCTTACTACGACCAAGAGACCCAGTACTTC. It is translated as CASSQAYYDQETQYF. The chain combines TRBV4-1 with TRBJ2-5; D is ambiguous. Germline V gives CDR1 MGHRA, CDR2 YSYEKL. The CDR3 covers 15 residues. Trimming removed 1 base from V and 0 bases from J, with 9 bases in between.